This T cell receptor beta chain was captured in a study of cytomegalovirus exposure and HLA in healthy donors. Germline assignment: CDR1 SGHVS and CDR2 FNYEAQ. Trimming shortened V by 5 bases and J by 2 bases, and 16 bases separated the two germline ends. The CDR3 is made up of 15 amino acids. Whole-study findings and limits: Among the sequence variants, a highly shared cluster was likely an artifact of sequencing. With later analysis, a missense DCLRE1C variant became linked to TCR beta V- and J-gene trimming. Most subjects' HLA-A and HLA-B alleles were reportedly predicted from TCR beta sequences.

The PCR employed 60 Vbeta primers together with 13 Jbeta primers. Generated by immunoSEQ multiplex PCR, the TCRdb table keeps only in-frame clones and is missing some. This table has some 220,000 clones, around 78% appearing once. On this clone: The antigen is not known.

The sample comprised PBMCs. The gene calls are TRBV7-6 and TRBJ2-7; a possible D gene is TRBD1 (5 bases). The sequence was obtained from a boy aged 10-17 years in good health and CMV-seronegative. The DNA for the CDR3 is TGTGCCAGCAGCGCGTACCAGACAGTCGCCTACGAGCAGTACTTC. Protein: CASSAYQTVAYEQYF. Complete variable domain (other parts from reference TRBV7-6 and TRBJ2-7): GAGVSQSPRYKVTKRGQDVALRCDPISGHVSLYWYRQALGQGPEFLTYFNYEAQQDKSGLPNDRFSAERPEGSISTLTIQRTEQRDSAMYRCASSAYQTVAYEQYFGPGTRLTVT.